This entry lists 10 T cell receptor beta chains sequenced from one sample in a study of T cell repertoires in cytomegalovirus infection. TCRdb passed the reads through MiXCR, listing each CDR3 protein once. Of about 310,000 distinct CDR3 sequences listed, roughly 16% are singletons. Specimen: PBMCs. Receptors were obtained from a human donor in good health (CMV status not recorded). Some clones in this sample may be carry-over from other donors' samples.

This clonotype was seen repeatedly, ten times or more. The CDR3 bases are TGTGCCAGCAGCCACTACAGGGGCTCCTATAATTCACCCCTCCACTTT. Translation gives CASSHYRGSYNSPLHF. The chain couples TRBV12-3 or TRBV12-4 to TRBJ1-6; 7 bases match TRBD1. CDR3 length: 16 residues. Losses at the gene ends were 6 bases for V and 0 bases for J; bases not matched to a gene: 5.

This sequence joins TRBV19 and TRBJ1-4; no reliable D call. The CDR3 spans 15 residues. The germline V gene has CDR1 LNHDA and CDR2 SQIVND (reference sequence). V lost 5 bases to trimming and J lost 8 bases, with 18 bases between them. The CDR3 protein is CASSDLVAPGEKLFF. The CDR3 nucleotides read TGTGCCAGTAGTGACCTCGTGGCTCCGGGGGAAAAACTGTTTTTT.

This clonotype was found a few times. This chain connects TRBV6-5 to TRBJ2-5; maybe TRBD1 (7 bases). The V end was cut by 6 bases, the J end by 4 bases, with 12 bases between. Germline loops: CDR1 MNHEY, CDR2 SVGAGI. CDR3 length equals 13 residues. CDR3 bases: TGTGCCAGCAGGCAGCAGGGGGGAGAGACCCAGTACTTC. It yields the protein CASRQQGGETQYF.

The CDR3 reads CASSAAGQILETQYF. The CDR3 DNA reads as TGTGCCAGCAGCGCCGCGGGACAGATCTTAGAGACCCAGTACTTC. This chain connects TRBV9 to TRBJ2-5, with D possibly TRBD1 on 7 matching bases. V shed 3 bases and J shed 4 bases, with 16 bases lying between them. Germline CDR1 and CDR2: SGDLS and YYNGEE. This CDR3 spans 15 amino acids.

The CDR3 region has the DNA TGTGCCAGCAGTTCGGGACTAGCGGGGGGGACGCTGAAAGGGAATGAGCAGTTCTTC. It yields the protein CASSSGLAGGTLKGNEQFF. The J gene is TRBJ2-1, the V gene TRBV27; 16 bases are shared with TRBD2. The CDR3 loop spans 19 amino acids. Germline CDR1 MNHEY, CDR2 SMNVEV (reference sequence). The ends lost 4 bases at V and 7 bases at J; junction bases unmatched: 13.

This clonotype came up a few times. The chain couples TRBV4-1 to TRBJ2-3; D uncertain. In germline, CDR1 is MGHRA, CDR2 YSYEKL. The V end lost 3 bases, the J end lost 2 bases, and 6 bases lay between the germline ends. This CDR3 spans 13 amino acids. CDR3 region: CASSHTYTDTQYF. CDR3 DNA: TGCGCCAGCAGCCATACTTACACAGATACGCAGTATTTT.

This clonotype was counted between two and nine times. This chain uses TRBV23-1 with TRBJ1-5; D ambiguous. TRBV23-1 is an ORF for which the function is uncertain. The CDR3 consists of 17 residues. V lost 0 bases, J lost 3 bases, and 15 bases lay in between. The CDR3 protein is CASSQSTGNGANQPQHF. Written as DNA, the CDR3 is TGCGCCAGCAGTCAATCGACGGGGAACGGTGCCAATCAGCCCCAGCATTTT.

This clonotype has a count of ten or more. V usage is TRBV28 and J usage is TRBJ1-1; D remains unclear. The V end lost 3 bases, the J end lost 2 bases, and 4 bases lay between the germline ends. CDR3 length equals 12 residues. The germline gives CDR1 MDHEN, CDR2 SYDVKM. Here the CDR3 reads CASSFVNTEAFF. The CDR3, as DNA: TGTGCCAGCAGTTTTGTAAACACTGAAGCTTTCTTT.

As concerns this clonotype: Germline and junction disagree at one end, which may indicate a read error. V gene TRBV9 combines with J gene TRBJ2-5; TRBD2 is a possible D gene (5 bases). Germline V gene data show CDR1 as SGDLS and CDR2 as YYNGEE. The CDR3 covers 13 residues. CDR3: CDSSAGGQETQYF. For the CDR3, the DNA is TGTGACAGCAGCGCCGGAGGCCAAGAGACCCAGTACTTC. The whole variable domain, remainder taken from reference TRBV9 and TRBJ2-5, is DSGVTQTPKHLITATGQRVTLRCSPRSGDLSVYWYQQSLDQGLQFLIQYYNGEERAKGNILERFSAQQFPDLHSELNLSSLELGDSALYFCDSSAGGQETQYFGPGTRLLVL.

This clonotype was counted at least ten times. V and J are TRBV7-2 and TRBJ2-7; D might be TRBD2 (6 bases). Trimming pared 4 bases from V and 3 bases from J, leaving 16 bases between. CDR3 size: 15 residues. Germline V gene sequence: CDR1 SGHTA, CDR2 FQGNSA. The CDR3 is CASSSGTPTVYEQYF. The CDR3 bases are TGTGCCAGCAGCTCCGGGACTCCAACAGTCTACGAGCAGTACTTC.